This T cell receptor (beta chain) was documented in a study of T cell repertoires in cytomegalovirus infection (dated by TCRdb to the late 2010s). Describing the broader study: Alongside well-studied HLA-B-restricted epitopes, the peptide stimulations were aimed at recently identified HLA-C-restricted CMV epitopes, whose presentation resists viral immunomodulation. The HLA type of each donor mattered for the analysis, because public TCR beta signatures pointed to carriage of CMV infection along with the matching HLA type.

The data were produced on an Illumina HiSeq 1500. TCRdb trimmed the raw reads at Q25, called clones with MiXCR and kept productive beta chains. A single entry per CDR3 protein holds the most common genes and DNA from its merged rows. This sample lists about 130,000 distinct CDR3 sequences; about 32% were detected once. Roughly half of the sample belongs to the ten largest clones. The study at large found these results: The ex vivo response was dominated by HLA-C-restricted CMV-specific TCR beta clonotypes, which also provided the single most frequent clonotype in two of eight donors. In both this cohort and an independent cohort of 352 donors, the cumulative frequency of public TCR beta family members distinguished carriers of CMV infection plus the relevant HLA type.

Its CDR3 holds 16 amino acids, cysteine through phenylalanine. The entry retains the CDR3 DNA only, 48 bases that are in frame from base 1. At the junction V is shortened by 4 bases and J by 4 bases, with 19 bases in between. For CDR1 and CDR2, the germline V gene lists MDHEN and SYDVKM. The treatment or condition tag for this specimen amounts to: in vitro stimulation with specific CMV peptide epitopes to enrich CMV-specific T cells. Turning to this clonotype: Its antigen is still unknown. The sample holds no much larger clone one base away, and base qualities are not on file.

The V and J genes are TRBV28 and TRBJ1-1; the D region possibly corresponds to TRBD1 (5 bases align). The TCR originated in a human donor in good health (CMV status not recorded). Some clones in this sample may be carry-over from other donors' samples. The sample was CD8+ T cells from cultured PBMCs, taken from culture after CMV antigen stimulation. The DNA sequence is TGTGCCAGCAGTTCCTTACCGGGGCCAAGGGGCACTGAAGCTTTCTTT. Protein translation: CASSSLPGPRGTEAFF.